This entry features one TCR beta chain sequence. Its cognate antigen has yet to be identified. No clone much larger than this one lies a single base away; base qualities are absent. Because repertoires were sampled repeatedly during chemoradiotherapy, clonal expansion in the tumor microenvironment could be followed. The library was obtained by the immunoSEQ multiplex PCR assay. Sourced from immuneACCESS, this table was stored by TCRdb with only in-frame sequences that have V and J called. A share of the clones is absent; for the studies checked, an unresolved V gene accounts for under half, and the remainder has no known explanation. The sample yields around 17,000 clones; about 73% were counted once. The top ten clones comprise around 7.6% of the sample. From V the trimming removes 5 bases and from J it removes 3 bases, while the gene matches leave 7 bases of the junction unaccounted for. Taken from the germline V gene, the CDR1 and CDR2 loops are ENHRY and SYGVKD. The CDR3 holds 14 amino acids from the cysteine to the phenylalanine. CDR3 DNA is the only sequence kept; it has 42 bases, read in frame from the first base.

The entry originates in a study of chemoradiotherapy in HPV16-positive cancers (dated by TCRdb to between 2022 and 2023). Context from the whole study: Candidate HPV-specific T-cell clones and common TCR motifs were defined by functional T-cell assays performed on cells from a couple of HPV16-positive patients. The study asked whether T-cell immunity against the HPV oncoproteins E6 and E7 changes during chemoradiotherapy and whether it affects survival. The candidate HPV-specific TCRs and motifs were subsequently tracked in TCR repertoires obtained from some 80 patients with HPV-related cancers. On the study overall, not on this receptor specifically: Expansion of candidate HPV-specific clones and E7-related TCR motifs was observed in the tumor microenvironment during treatment, whereas no such expansion was observed for non-HPV-specific T cells. In HPV16-positive patients, expansion of HPV-responsive T cells during chemoradiotherapy was associated with improved recurrence-free survival. The functional definition of HPV-specific T cells was derived from only a couple of HPV16-positive patients, and the survival association was reported for HPV16-positive patients.

The rearranged segments are TRBV10-3 and TRBJ2-7; 7 bases in the junction line up with TRBD2. The sequence came from a human donor with HPV-associated anogenital cancer. Source: tumor tissue, taken from a patient who underwent chemoradiotherapy. The CDR3 is CAISPQAGDYEQYF. The DNA sequence follows: TGTGCCATCAGTCCCCAGGCGGGGGACTACGAGCAGTACTTC.